Following are 31 T cell receptor beta chains from one sample sequenced in a study of cytomegalovirus exposure and HLA in healthy donors. 60 Vbeta and 13 Jbeta primers were used in PCR. Sequencing was performed with immunoSEQ multiplex PCR; in TCRdb, only in-frame clones are kept and a portion is missing. The top ten clones hold about 1.3% of a sample with 160,000 or so clones, 70% to 85% of them seen once. Sequencing was performed on PBMCs. These receptors were obtained from a male donor in good health and CMV-seronegative.

This clone has just one count. This rearrangement joins TRBV4-3 to TRBJ1-4; D is unresolved. The CDR3 loop spans 15 amino acids. The germline V gene encodes CDR1 LGHNA and CDR2 YSLEER. The germline V and J ends were trimmed by 0 bases and 8 bases, with 13 bases remaining between them. In DNA form, the CDR3 reads TGCGCCAGCAGCCAAGATTACGGGGTGAGGGAAAAACTGTTTTTT. Translated: CASSQDYGVREKLFF.

V gene TRBV2 combines with J gene TRBJ2-5, with TRBD1 matching 9 bases. Trimming took 0 bases from V and 2 from J; bases not matched to a gene: 1. CDR1 and CDR2 from the germline V gene are SNHLY and FYNNEI. There are 15 residues in the CDR3. As DNA, the CDR3 is TGTGCCAGCAGTGAAGCGGGGACAGGGCAAGAGACCCAGTACTTC. It codes for CASSEAGTGQETQYF. The variable domain in full, completed from reference TRBV2 and TRBJ2-5, reads EPEVTQTPSHQVTQMGQEVILRCVPISNHLYFYWYRQILGQKVEFLVSFYNNEISEKSEIFDDQFSVERPDGSNFTLKIRSTKLEDSAMYFCASSEAGTGQETQYFGPGTRLLVL.

The chain is built from TRBV5-1 and TRBJ1-2; 10 bases agree with TRBD1. The ends lost 2 bases at V and 6 bases at J; junction bases unmatched: 7. This CDR3 is 15 amino acids long. Looked up from germline, CDR1 is SGHRS and CDR2 is YFSETQ. Here the CDR3 reads CASSLLTGGEDGYTF. The CDR3 nucleotides read TGCGCCAGCAGCTTACTGACAGGGGGCGAGGATGGCTACACCTTC.

This clone was counted between two and nine times. The V and J genes are TRBV7-7 and TRBJ2-3; 7 bases are a match to TRBD2. Germline loops: CDR1 SSHAT, CDR2 FNYEAQ (reference sequence). This CDR3 contains 15 residues. Trimming removed 5 bases from V and 1 base from J; junction bases left unmatched: 6. CDR3 coding DNA: TGTGCCAGCAGCCGGGGGAGCGGGGGCACAGATACGCAGTATTTT. Translation gives CASSRGSGGTDTQYF.

The rearrangement joins TRBV7-3 to TRBJ2-7, with 9 bases identical to TRBD1. The ends lost 4 bases at V and 6 bases at J; junction bases unmatched: 10. This CDR3 is 15 amino acids long. In germline, CDR1 is SGHTA, CDR2 FQGTGA. The CDR3 here is CASSYGGQGATEQYF. The CDR3 bases are TGTGCCAGCAGCTATGGGGGACAGGGAGCAACCGAGCAGTACTTC. The full variable domain, completed using reference TRBV7-3 and TRBJ2-7, is GAGVSQTPSNKVTEKGKYVELRCDPISGHTALYWYRQSLGQGPEFLIYFQGTGAADDSGLPNDRFFAVRPEGSVSTLKIQRTERGDSAVYLCASSYGGQGATEQYFGPGTRLTVT.

The chain links TRBV18 to TRBJ1-2; the D is unclear. Germline V lookup: CDR1 KGHSH, CDR2 LQKENI. The CDR3 contains 14 residues. Deletions cut 3 bases from V and 8 bases from J, with 16 bases between. The CDR3 DNA sequence: TGTGCCAGCTCACCGGAGGCGGGAGTCGAAGGCTACACCTTC. Its protein is CASSPEAGVEGYTF.

This clone was observed a handful of times. The V and J genes are TRBV7-8 and TRBJ2-6, with 7 nucleotides matching TRBD1. The germline V gene encodes CDR1 SGHVS and CDR2 FQNEAQ. The length of the CDR3 is 15 residues. Trimming cost V 5 bases and J 4 bases; bases outside gene matches: 5. CDR3 coding DNA: TGTGCCAGCAGCCGGGACAGCGCGGGGGCCAACGTCCTGACTTTC. It translates to CASSRDSAGANVLTF.

The chain carries TRBV19 and TRBJ1-5, with a tentative D call TRBD1 (5 bases). The CDR3 runs to 14 residues. V was cut by 1 base and J by 3 bases, with 7 bases left in between. The germline V gene encodes CDR1 LNHDA and CDR2 SQIVND (reference sequence). Here the CDR3 DNA reads TGTGCCAGTAGTATAGCCAGGGACAATCAGCCCCAGCATTTT. Its translation is CASSIARDNQPQHF.

The chain has TRBV7-2 and TRBJ2-1, with TRBD1 identical over 8 bases. Trimming took 3 bases from V and 6 from J; bases not matched to a gene: 7. Germline V gives CDR1 SGHTA, CDR2 FQGNSA. The CDR3 runs to 15 residues. In DNA, the CDR3 is TGTGCCAGCAGCTTTCGGCAGGGGGCGGGCAATGAGCAGTTCTTC. It encodes CASSFRQGAGNEQFF.

V is TRBV19 and J is TRBJ1-5; TRBD1 matches at 7 bases. The ends lost 2 bases at V and 7 bases at J; junction bases unmatched: 11. Germline CDR1 is LNHDA and CDR2 is SQIVND (reference sequence). This CDR3 contains 16 residues. The CDR3 coding sequence is TGTGCCAGTAGTATACCCCGACAGGGAAGGAAACAGCCCCAGCATTTT. Its translation: CASSIPRQGRKQPQHF.

A single count supports this clone. This chain connects TRBV7-8 to TRBJ1-5, with D maybe TRBD1 (5 bases). The CDR3 has 16 amino acids. V gave up 5 bases and J gave up 4 bases, with 18 bases separating them. Germline V gene sequence: CDR1 SGHVS, CDR2 FQNEAQ. The CDR3 here is CASSPRDGEANQPQHF. DNA of the CDR3: TGTGCCAGCAGCCCCCGGGACGGGGAGGCGAATCAGCCCCAGCATTTT.

Details on this clone: One end of the junction is discordant with germline, which a read error may explain. V gene TRBV6-6 combines with J gene TRBJ2-7; D is perhaps TRBD1 (6 bases). This CDR3 region has 12 residues. Germline loops: CDR1 MNHNY, CDR2 SVGAGI (reference sequence). CDR3 protein: CASSYSNNKGDF. The DNA of the CDR3 is TGTGCCAGCAGTTACTCGAATAATAAGGGGGACTTC.

The table lists this clone with a count of one. The rearrangement joins TRBV29-1 to TRBJ2-2; no firm D call. The CDR3 has 11 residues. From germline, CDR1 is SQVTM and CDR2 ANQGSEA. V was clipped by 6 bases and J by 6 bases, with 8 bases between them. CDR3 protein: CSVRFAGELFF. The CDR3 bases are TGCAGCGTCCGGTTTGCCGGGGAGCTGTTTTTT.

This clone has a single count. The chain couples TRBV4-2 to TRBJ1-3, with no clear D. The germline CDR1 and CDR2 sequences are LGHNA and YNFKEQ. This CDR3 has 17 residues. Trimming took 0 bases from V and 0 from J, leaving 12 bases between them. Written as DNA, the CDR3 is TGTGCCAGCAGCCAAGATTGGGCAGGCAGCTCTGGAAACACCATATATTTT. Translated, it gives CASSQDWAGSSGNTIYF.

The chain has TRBV9 and TRBJ1-3; D is unclear. Germline V gene sequence: CDR1 SGDLS, CDR2 YYNGEE. The CDR3 is 16 amino acids. V lost 4 bases, J lost 0 bases, and 14 bases lay in between. The CDR3 sequence is CASSPTEGDSGNTIYF. The DNA for the CDR3 is TGTGCCAGCAGCCCAACCGAGGGAGACTCTGGAAACACCATATATTTT.

This chain connects TRBV6-1 to TRBJ1-2; possibly TRBD1 for D (5 bases). The CDR3 sequence is 12 residues long. From germline, CDR1 is MNHNS and CDR2 SASEGT. The V gene lost 5 bases and the J gene lost 4 bases, with 8 bases spanning the gap. The CDR3 region is CASSPDSYGYTF. In DNA, the CDR3 is TGTGCCAGCAGTCCTGACAGCTATGGCTACACCTTC.

The chain carries TRBV29-1 and TRBJ1-3; unclear D gene. V was trimmed by 5 bases and J by 1 base, leaving 12 bases between them. This CDR3 has 14 residues. Germline CDR1 reads SQVTM; CDR2 reads ANQGSEA. In DNA, the CDR3 is TGCAGCGTTTATCCGGGATTATCTGGAAACACCATATATTTT. This translates into CSVYPGLSGNTIYF.

The rearrangement uses TRBV29-1 and TRBJ2-2; D perhaps matches TRBD1 (5 bases). Germline V lookup: CDR1 SQVTM, CDR2 ANQGSEA. Trimming shortened V by 5 bases and J by 5 bases, and 21 bases separated the two germline ends. The CDR3 extends over 16 amino acids. In DNA, the CDR3 is TGCAGCGTTTCTGAGGACATCCTGGAACTAACCGGGGAGCTGTTTTTT. As protein: CSVSEDILELTGELFF.

The chain recombines TRBV4-2 with TRBJ2-1; 10 positions match TRBD2. Germline V CDR1 and CDR2: LGHNA, YNFKEQ. The J segment lost 7 bases and the V segment lost 0 bases, leaving 9 bases of the junction unmatched. This CDR3 comprises 17 residues. For the CDR3, the DNA is TGTGCCAGCAGCCAAGACCCTAGCGGGGGCTCCTTGAATGAGCAGTTCTTC. Residues: CASSQDPSGGSLNEQFF.

This clone was counted once. This chain uses TRBV30 with TRBJ2-2; D not certain. Trimming removed 3 bases at V and 1 base at J, with 18 bases between. The CDR3 consists of 17 residues. Germline lookup yields CDR1 GTSNPN and CDR2 SVGIG (reference sequence). CDR3 in amino acids: CAWSYVRVSMNTGELFF. The CDR3 region has the DNA TGTGCCTGGAGCTATGTCCGGGTCTCGATGAACACCGGGGAGCTGTTTTTT.

V is TRBV7-3 and J is TRBJ2-3; 7 bases map to TRBD2. The CDR3 covers 16 residues. The germline gives CDR1 SGHTA, CDR2 FQGTGA. V dropped 5 bases and J dropped 5; count of bases not matched to a gene: 13. CDR3 region: CASSATRREIGDTQYF. The CDR3 DNA is TGTGCCAGCAGCGCCACCCGGCGGGAGATAGGAGATACGCAGTATTTT.

In regard to this clone: This specimen includes other DNA sequences encoding the same CDR3. The chain is built from TRBV18 and TRBJ1-5; no clear D. The CDR3 has 13 amino acids. Germline V gives CDR1 KGHSH, CDR2 LQKENI. V dropped 6 bases and J dropped 4 bases, with 10 bases sitting between them. The chain's CDR3 is CASSPGDNQPQHF. CDR3 sequence (DNA): TGTGCCAGCTCCCCTGGAGATAATCAGCCCCAGCATTTT. Complete variable domain (other parts from reference TRBV18 and TRBJ1-5): NAGVMQNPRHLVRRRGQEARLRCSPMKGHSHVYWYRQLPEEGLKFMVYLQKENIIDESGMPKERFSAEFPKEGPSILRIQQVVRGDSAAYFCASSPGDNQPQHFGDGTRLSIL.

J is TRBJ1-1 and V is TRBV19; 7 nucleotides align to TRBD1. Germline-derived CDR1 and CDR2 are LNHDA and SQIVND (reference sequence). The CDR3 sequence is 15 residues long. V gave up 6 bases and J gave up 3 bases; unmatched junction bases: 10. The CDR3 coding sequence is TGTGCCAGTAGCGTCTCCGGGACAGAGTACACTGAAGCTTTCTTT. Translating gives CASSVSGTEYTEAFF. Drawing the rest from reference TRBV19 and TRBJ1-1, the complete variable domain is DGGITQSPKYLFRKEGQNVTLSCEQNLNHDAMYWYRQDPGQGLRLIYYSQIVNDFQKGDIAEGYSVSREKKESFPLTVTSAQKNPTAFYLCASSVSGTEYTEAFFGQGTRLTVV.

The chain combines TRBV19 with TRBJ2-5; D may be TRBD2 (6 bases). Trimming removed 5 bases from V and 5 bases from J, with 21 bases in between. Germline CDR1 reads LNHDA; CDR2 reads SQIVND (reference sequence). CDR3 length: 16 residues. The CDR3 DNA follows: TGTGCCAGTAGTGTGGCGGGACGGACCGGGGTGGAGACCCAGTACTTC. The encoded protein is CASSVAGRTGVETQYF.

The chain links TRBV9 to TRBJ2-3; TRBD2 agrees at 11 bases. Germline CDR1 and CDR2: SGDLS and YYNGEE. The length of the CDR3 is 16 residues. The junction had 5 bases not matched to a gene; V was cut back by 0 bases and J by 5 bases. This CDR3 is CASSVDPSGRLDTQYF. The CDR3 DNA follows: TGTGCCAGCAGCGTAGACCCTAGCGGGAGGTTAGATACGCAGTATTTT.

This clone was recorded a few times. The rearrangement joins TRBV21-1 to TRBJ1-5; TRBD1, as called in the table, went unchecked against the DNA. TRBV21-1 corresponds to a pseudogene. The CDR3 spans 19 residues. This chain's CDR3 is CASSERQGWDLGGNQPQHF. In DNA form, the CDR3 reads TGTGCCAGCAGCGAGAGACAGGGGTGGGACTTAGGGGGCAATCAGCCCCAGCATTTT.

This chain joins TRBV7-2 and TRBJ2-7; 11 nucleotides agree with TRBD2. The CDR3 loop spans 15 amino acids. Germline V gene lookup returns CDR1 SGHTA and CDR2 FQGNSA. V shed 4 bases, J shed 6 bases, and the junction held 8 bases outside the gene matches. DNA for the CDR3: TGTGCCAGCAGCTCTGCCGTGGGACTAGCGGTCGAGCAGTACTTC. This codes for CASSSAVGLAVEQYF.

The chain joins TRBV19 to TRBJ1-1, with D tentatively TRBD1 (6 bases). The CDR3 extends over 16 amino acids. V was trimmed by 5 bases and J by 1 base, leaving 17 bases between them. The germline V gene encodes CDR1 LNHDA and CDR2 SQIVND (reference sequence). Here the CDR3 DNA reads TGTGCCAGTAGTGTCCGGGGGAGGGGGGCGAACACTGAAGCTTTCTTT. Translating it yields CASSVRGRGANTEAFF.

This chain joins TRBV7-2 and TRBJ2-5; tentative D call: TRBD1 (5 bases). The DNA end favors TRBJ2-7, so the J call may be wrong. This CDR3 is built from 14 residues. Germline V gene lookup returns CDR1 SGHTA and CDR2 FQGNSA. CDR3: CASSPKGFYYEQYF. The CDR3 DNA reads TGTGCCAGCAGCCCAAAGGGGTTCTACTACGAGCAGTACTTC.

The table lists this clone with a count of one. CDR3 sequence reads: CASSLVPGQTNTGELFF. The CDR3 DNA reads as TGTGCCAGCAGCTTAGTTCCGGGACAGACGAACACCGGGGAGCTGTTTTTT. The genes are TRBV7-2 and TRBJ2-2; 7 bases line up with TRBD1. The germline CDR1 and CDR2 sequences are SGHTA and FQGNSA. V lost 1 base and J lost 0; bases outside the gene matches: 5. The CDR3 is 17 amino acids.

This chain uses TRBV5-1 with TRBJ2-5, with TRBD2 as a possible D gene (6 bases). The CDR3 loop spans 14 amino acids. The germline V and J ends were trimmed by 5 bases and 1 base, with 12 bases remaining between them. Germline values: CDR1 SGHRS, CDR2 YFSETQ. CDR3 region: CASRANSGQETQYF. The CDR3 DNA sequence: TGCGCCAGCAGAGCTAATAGCGGCCAAGAGACCCAGTACTTC.